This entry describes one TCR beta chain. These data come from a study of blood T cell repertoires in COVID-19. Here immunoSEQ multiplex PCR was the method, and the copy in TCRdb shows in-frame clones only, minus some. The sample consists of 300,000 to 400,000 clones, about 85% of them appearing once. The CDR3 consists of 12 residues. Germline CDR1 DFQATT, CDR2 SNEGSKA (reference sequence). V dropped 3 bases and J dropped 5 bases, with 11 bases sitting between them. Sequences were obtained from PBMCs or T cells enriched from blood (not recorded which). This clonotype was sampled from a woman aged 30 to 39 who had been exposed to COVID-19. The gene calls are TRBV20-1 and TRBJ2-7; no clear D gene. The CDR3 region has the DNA TGCAGTGCTAGTGTGACACAGAACGAGCAGTACTTC. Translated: CSASVTQNEQYF.